Each of the 5 T cell receptor beta chains below was sequenced from the same sample in a study of T-cell reconstitution after alpha-beta-depleted transplantation in children. Using unique molecular identifiers, the investigators prepared the TCRbeta library. TCRdb processed the PCR reads anew with MiXCR; each CDR3 protein has one entry. The sample shows just over 70,000 distinct CDR3 sequences, around 6.6% of them seen only once. Sample: PBMCs from the stem cell graft donor, taken from the stem cell graft. The receptors originated from a human donor who donated a stem cell graft to a child with acute lymphoblastic leukemia.

V and J are TRBV29-1 and TRBJ2-7; D possibly corresponds to TRBD1 (5 bases). Trimming took 7 bases from V and 0 from J, leaving 10 bases between them. Germline V lookup: CDR1 SQVTM, CDR2 ANQGSEA. This CDR3 is built from 12 residues. The CDR3, as DNA: TGCAGCGCCAATGGGGCCTCCTACGAGCAGTACTTC. As protein: CSANGASYEQYF.

The CDR3 is CASSISPLQPGDEQFF. The CDR3 DNA is TGTGCCAGTAGTATAAGCCCCCTTCAGCCCGGGGATGAGCAGTTCTTC. The genes are TRBV19 and TRBJ2-1; tentatively, D is TRBD2 (5 bases). The CDR3 spans 16 residues. The V end lost 2 bases, the J end lost 8 bases, and 19 bases lay between the germline ends. Germline CDR1 LNHDA, CDR2 SQIVND (reference sequence).

Only a few counts were recorded for this clonotype. The chain joins TRBV4-3 to TRBJ2-7; weak D call: TRBD1 (6 bases). This CDR3 has 18 amino acids. Germline V CDR1 and CDR2: LGHNA, YSLEER. V was clipped by 0 bases and J by 3 bases, with 21 bases between them. The DNA of the CDR3 is TGCGCCAGCAGCCAAGATACCGGACAGATAGGCCTAGACTACGAGCAGTACTTC. Translation gives CASSQDTGQIGLDYEQYF.

This clonotype has at least ten counts. The junction differs from germline at one of its ends, possibly a read error. This rearrangement joins TRBV5-1 to TRBJ2-5; the match to TRBD1 covers 7 bases. The CDR3 has 15 amino acids. Germline CDR1 and CDR2: SGHRS and YFSETQ. The CDR3 coding sequence is TGCGCCAGCAGCCATGAAACAGGGGTGCAAGAGACCCATTACTTC. Translated, it gives CASSHETGVQETHYF. Full variable domain (missing parts from reference TRBV5-1 and TRBJ2-5): KAGVTQTPRYLIKTRGQQVTLSCSPISGHRSVSWYQQTPGQGLQFLFEYFSETQRNKGNFPGRFSGRQFSNSRSEMNVSTLELGDSALYLCASSHETGVQETHYFGPGTRLLVL.

This clonotype was picked up a small number of times. The chain is built from TRBV21-1 and TRBJ2-7; the DNA was not used to check the table's D call, TRBD1. TRBV21-1 is an annotated pseudogene. This CDR3 comprises 17 residues. CDR3 residues: CASSKGQGAGRPCEQYF. The CDR3 region has the DNA TGTGCCAGCAGCAAGGGCCAGGGGGCCGGGCGGCCCTGCGAGCAGTACTTC.